The clone carrying this T cell receptor (beta chain) has more than one count but fewer than ten. Antigen specificity is unknown. V was shortened by 0 bases and J by 5 bases, with 12 bases between the two germline ends. The CDR3 contains 15 residues. CDR1 is SGHRS, CDR2 YFSETQ, per germline. The source of the sample is a study of CD8 T cells in ankylosing spondylitis. Study-level results: For ankylosing spondylitis blood, a TCR beta motif of under ten highly homologous variants appeared characteristic.

Generation of TCR beta libraries employed quantitative 5'-RACE incorporating molecular barcodes. TCRdb re-called the 5' RACE reads through MiXCR, storing one row per CDR3 protein. The data hold some 700,000 distinct CDR3 sequences, with around 17% observed a single time. The genes are TRBV5-1 and TRBJ1-5, with D possibly being TRBD1 (5 bases). Source material: blood, either unsorted or a sorted T cell fraction (not recorded which). The sequence was collected from a male donor with ankylosing spondylitis. CDR3 coding DNA: TGCGCCAGCAGCTTGGATACCGGGGCGGATCAGCCCCAGCATTTT. Its translation is CASSLDTGADQPQHF.